The T cell receptor beta chain described here comes from a study of CD8 T cell repertoires and HIV-1 epitope variants. Of note for this clone: What it binds is unknown.

Profiling relied on immunoSEQ multiplex PCR, and the TCRdb table lists in-frame clones only, not all of them. The table has a few thousand clones, 64% seen once. Germline-derived CDR1 and CDR2 are MNHEY and SMNVEV (reference sequence). The CDR3 spans 14 residues. V shed 3 bases and J shed 6 bases, with 14 bases lying between them. The clonotype originates from a male donor with HIV. The sequenced material came from cultured CD8+ T cells derived from PBMCs. The V and J genes are TRBV27 and TRBJ1-1, with no clear D. The CDR3 spells CASSLSADFAEAFF. CDR3 nucleotide sequence: TGTGCCAGCAGTTTGAGTGCGGACTTCGCTGAAGCTTTCTTT.